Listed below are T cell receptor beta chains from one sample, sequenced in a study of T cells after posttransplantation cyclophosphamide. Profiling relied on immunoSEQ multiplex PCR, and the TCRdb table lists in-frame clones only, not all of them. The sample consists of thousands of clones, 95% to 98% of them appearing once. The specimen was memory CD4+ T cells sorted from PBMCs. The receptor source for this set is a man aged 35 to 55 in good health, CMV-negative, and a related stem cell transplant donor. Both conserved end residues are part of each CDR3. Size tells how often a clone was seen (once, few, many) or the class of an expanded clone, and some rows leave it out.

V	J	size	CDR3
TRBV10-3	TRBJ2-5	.	CAISESETGLAGLSGAETQYF
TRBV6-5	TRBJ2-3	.	CASSYSYAIGDTQYF
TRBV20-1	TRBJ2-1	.	CSARDRGEQFF
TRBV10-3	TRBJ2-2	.	CAISDAARAGVVAGELFF
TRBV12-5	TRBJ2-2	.	CASGFVSGGFGQRGNTGELFF
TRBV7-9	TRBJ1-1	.	CASSPGGLGTEAFF
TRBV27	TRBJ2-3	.	CASRGGAGVSTDTQYF
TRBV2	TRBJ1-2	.	CASSTGGGYGYTF
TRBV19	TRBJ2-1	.	CASSMDAGTSGRDEQFF
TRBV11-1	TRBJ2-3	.	CASSSAGIGDTQYF
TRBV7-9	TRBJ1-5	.	CASSSYHGDNSNQPQHF
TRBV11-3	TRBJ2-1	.	CASSPGQNEQFF
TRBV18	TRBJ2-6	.	CASSPSGGAGGANVLTF
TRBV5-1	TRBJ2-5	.	CASSPGTSGVQETQYF
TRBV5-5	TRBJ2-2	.	CASSYTGGVLAGELFF
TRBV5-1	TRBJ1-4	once	CASSLAVGTEEKLFF
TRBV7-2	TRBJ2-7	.	CASTAGEYEQYF
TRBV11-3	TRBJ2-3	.	CASSLSRYTDTQYF
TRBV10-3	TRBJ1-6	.	CAISELTENSPLHF
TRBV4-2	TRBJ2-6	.	CASSPGEPGSGANVLTF
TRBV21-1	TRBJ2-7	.	CASSKNETGNPYEQYF
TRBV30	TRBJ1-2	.	CAWSEEKHGYTF
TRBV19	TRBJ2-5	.	CASNQGRQETQYF
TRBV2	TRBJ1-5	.	CASSERQMNQPQHF
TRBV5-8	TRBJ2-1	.	CASSLGQGSYNEQFF
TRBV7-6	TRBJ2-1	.	CASSLDGRAYNEQFF
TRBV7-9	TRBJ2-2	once	CASSFSGTGRSTGELFF
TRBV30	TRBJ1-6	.	CAWMVGSSYNSPLHF
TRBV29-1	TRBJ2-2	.	CSVAQTGELFF
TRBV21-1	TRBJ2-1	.	CASSKTFKLGTSGGDASSYNEQFF
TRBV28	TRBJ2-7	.	CASSFVYGRPSYEQYF
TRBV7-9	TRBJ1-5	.	CASSHGGGGNQPQHF
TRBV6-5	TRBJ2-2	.	CASSYSVTSGNGELFF
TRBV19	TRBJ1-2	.	CASSIGGTNYGYTF
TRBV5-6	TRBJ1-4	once	CASSLDRGAEKLFF
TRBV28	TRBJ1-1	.	CASSSEGARSEAFF
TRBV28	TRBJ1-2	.	CASDASRQGGNYGYTF
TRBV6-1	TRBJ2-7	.	CASLTSGSSYEQYF
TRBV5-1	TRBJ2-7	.	CASSPATSGRGEQYF
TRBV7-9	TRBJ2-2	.	CASNLEAGGTGELFF
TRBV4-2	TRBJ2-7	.	CASSQDVTSGSDFTYEQYF
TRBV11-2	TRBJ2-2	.	CASSLSGRPTGELFF
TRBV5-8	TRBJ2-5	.	CASSTESTSLDSGSRETQYF
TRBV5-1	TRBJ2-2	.	CASSLRVTDNTGELFF
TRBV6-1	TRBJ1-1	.	CASSRVADTEAFF
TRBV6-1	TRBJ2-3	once	CASSSPSAGDDTQYF
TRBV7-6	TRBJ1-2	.	CASSPGQDFYGYTF
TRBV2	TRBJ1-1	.	CASRTTGTANTEAFF